This record looks at one TCR beta chain sequence and its context. Its cognate antigen is unknown. Using immunoSEQ multiplex PCR, the repertoire was profiled, and TCRdb retains in-frame clones only, with some absent. The table lists tens of thousands of clones, approximately 80% of them singletons. For 10 days, roughly 9.4 x 10^4 sorted CD4+ cells grew with T cell-depleted PBMCs and CEF. The data stem from a study of CD4 T cells in relation to SARS-CoV-2 and coronaviruses. This CDR3 is built from 13 residues. The germline V gene has CDR1 SNHLY and CDR2 FYNNEI. Sequenced sample: naive CD4+ T cells from PBMCs, cultured in vitro. The subset is: naive CD4+ T cells isolated by negative enrichment. The source is an adult with COVID-19. The genes are TRBV2 and TRBJ2-7; D call uncertain. CDR3 bases: TGTACCAACCCGCCCCGGAAGCCCTACGAGCAGTACTTC. Its protein is CTNPPRKPYEQYF.